This T cell receptor beta chain stems from a study of CD8+CD57+ T cells in acquired aplastic anemia. Findings and caveats of the study: Patients were compared with controls for CD8+ Simpson's diversity, and no significant difference emerged. Some 30 was the count of CD8+ CDR3 sequences that patients shared with controls.

With regard to this clonotype: Its target is unknown.

TCR beta VDJ and CDR3 were profiled, and genomic DNA was the template. Using its own MiXCR run on the reads, TCRdb lists one record per CDR3 protein. Of 150,000 to 200,000 distinct CDR3 sequences detected, about 64% appear once; the ten largest clones hold about 45%. Germline assignment: CDR1 DFQATT and CDR2 SNEGSKA (reference sequence). Trimming cost V 6 bases and J 8 bases, with 13 bases left between them. The CDR3 is 12 residues long. The chain couples TRBV20-1 to TRBJ1-4, with a tentative D call TRBD1 (5 bases). The sequencing input was sorted CD4+, CD8+, or CD8+CD57+ T cells (not recorded which) from PBMCs. This TCR was sampled from a human donor with severe aplastic anemia or a healthy control (not recorded which). The CDR3 DNA follows: TGCAGTGCCCGGGTGGGGGGGGAAAAACTGTTTTTT. This codes for CSARVGGEKLFF.